The rows below give T cell receptor beta chains drawn from one sample of a study of blood T cell repertoires in COVID-19. Repertoires were generated with immunoSEQ multiplex PCR, while TCRdb's copy carries only in-frame clones and drops some. The sample lists about 64,000 clones, roughly 80% seen once, with 12% to 15% in the top ten. The specimen was peripheral blood. These receptors were obtained from a man aged 55 to 70 with COVID-19, enrolled during active disease. CDR3s include the opening cysteine and the closing phenylalanine or tryptophan. D genes are given only for firm matches. The size of a clone is reported for some rows only, either as once, few or many, or as a class for expanded clones.

d_call	v_call	clone_size	j_call	cdr3_nt	cdr3_aa
.	TRBV10-2	.	TRBJ2-7	TGCGCCAGCAGTGATATCGGCGGGTCTGCCTCCTACGAGCAGTACTTC	CASSDIGGSASYEQYF
TRBD1	TRBV23-1	.	TRBJ2-3	TGCGCCAGCAGTCAGGGACAGGGCCCAGATACGCAGTATTTT	CASSQGQGPDTQYF
TRBD1	TRBV5-6	.	TRBJ1-5	TGTGCCAGCAGCTTGGGAGGGACAGGGGGCGGTCAGCCCCAGCATTTT	CASSLGGTGGGQPQHF
.	TRBV12-2	.	TRBJ2-2	TGTGCAAGTCGCCCGAGCGGTAGCGGAGACACCGGGGAGCTGTTTTTT	CASRPSGSGDTGELFF
.	TRBV5-5	few	TRBJ2-1	TGTGCCAGCAGCCCAGGACTGTACCATGAGCAGTTCTTC	CASSPGLYHEQFF
TRBD1	TRBV5-1	few	TRBJ1-4	TGCGCCAGCAGTTACGGGACAGGGGCTAAAGATGAAAAACTGTTTTTT	CASSYGTGAKDEKLFF
.	TRBV27	.	TRBJ2-7	TGTGCCAGCAGTAGATCCAGGGTCTACGAGCAGTACTTC	CASSRSRVYEQYF
.	TRBV19	.	TRBJ2-5	TGTGCCAGTAGTAAACGACAGGACCAAGAGACCCAGTACTTC	CASSKRQDQETQYF
TRBD1	TRBV29-1	.	TRBJ2-5	TGCAGCGTCTCCCCGCGGCGACAGGGGTGGGAGACCCAGTACTTC	CSVSPRRQGWETQYF
.	TRBV9	.	TRBJ1-5	TGTGCCAGCAGTCCCTTGGGGGGGTTAGAGCAGCCCCAGCATTTT	CASSPLGGLEQPQHF
.	TRBV7-9	few	TRBJ1-6	TGTGCCAGCAGCAAAGACATGTCACCCCTCCACTTT	CASSKDMSPLHF
.	TRBV30	.	TRBJ2-1	TGTGCCTGGAGTTTCGGGGGAAGGGAAAGAGATGAGCAGTTCTTC	CAWSFGGRERDEQFF
.	TRBV5-1	.	TRBJ2-1	TGCGCCAGCAGCTCGCCCGAGGGAAGGAATGAGCAGTTCTTC	CASSSPEGRNEQFF
.	TRBV19	.	TRBJ2-1	TGTGCCAGTAGGGAGCAGGGGTACGAGCAGTTCTTC	CASREQGYEQFF
TRBD1	TRBV2	.	TRBJ1-2	TGTGCCAGCAGAAGGACAGGGGGCGTTGGCTACACCTTC	CASRRTGGVGYTF
.	TRBV11-2	few	TRBJ2-2	TGTGCCAGCAGCTTAAGGAAGACTAGTGGGACCGGGGAGCTGTTTTTT	CASSLRKTSGTGELFF
TRBD1	TRBV2	.	TRBJ2-4	TGTGCCAGCTCGGACAGGCAATACATTCAGTACTTC	CASSDRQYIQYF
.	TRBV7-9	.	TRBJ1-1	TGTGCCAGCAGCCCCAGGGGCACTGAAGCTTTCTTT	CASSPRGTEAFF
.	TRBV29-1	.	TRBJ1-3	TGCAGCGTTCGGGACTCGAGCTCTGGAAACACCATATATTTT	CSVRDSSSGNTIYF
TRBD1	TRBV3-1/TRBV3-2	once	TRBJ1-3	TGTGCCAGCAGCCAACTTTGGGGGACAGGGGCTTACAACACCATATATTTT	CASSQLWGTGAYNTIYF
TRBD1	TRBV5-1	.	TRBJ1-1	TGCGCCAGCAGCCCTACAGGGGTTACTGAAGCTTTCTTT	CASSPTGVTEAFF
.	TRBV19	once	TRBJ2-1	TGTGCCAGTAGTATCACCGGACTGACCGATGGCAATGAGCAGTTCTTC	CASSITGLTDGNEQFF
TRBD1	TRBV29-1	few	TRBJ2-2	TGCAGCGCCGATCCGGGACAGGGGAACACCGGGGAGCTGTTTTTT	CSADPGQGNTGELFF
TRBD1	TRBV25-1	.	TRBJ1-5	TGTGCCAAGGTTGAGACAGGGATTAATAGCAATCAGCCCCAGCATTTT	CAKVETGINSNQPQHF
.	TRBV2	.	TRBJ2-7	TGTGCCAGCTACAGGGCCTACGAGCAGTACTTC	CASYRAYEQYF
TRBD2	TRBV3-1/TRBV3-2	.	TRBJ2-3	TGTGCCAGCAGCCATCACGGGGGGACCACAGATACGCAGTATTTT	CASSHHGGTTDTQYF